These T cell receptor beta chains were read from a single sample in a study of T cell responses to AZD1222 COVID-19 vaccine. The repertoire was sequenced with immunoSEQ multiplex PCR; TCRdb's copy has only in-frame clones and lacks some. The table has about 100,000 clones, 89% seen once. This sample comprised peripheral blood, obtained on day 0 of AZD1222 vaccination. These receptors originate from an adult in good health. The CDR3 runs from the conserved cysteine through the conserved F or W. Each record gives: J gene, D gene, clone size, V gene, CDR3 DNA, CDR3 protein. The D gene is left open where the match is weak. Expanded clones are given a class, and other clones once, few, many or no size at all.

J gene: TRBJ2-2; D gene: .; clone size: .; V gene: TRBV7-3; CDR3 DNA: TGTGCCAGCAGCTTAGGCGGGTCGGTCGGGGAGCTGTTTTTT; CDR3 protein: CASSLGGSVGELFF
J gene: TRBJ1-1; D gene: .; clone size: .; V gene: TRBV29-1; CDR3 DNA: TGCAGCGTTGAAGGTCCCAGGGGTCAAGCTTTCTTT; CDR3 protein: CSVEGPRGQAFF
J gene: TRBJ2-7; D gene: TRBD1; clone size: .; V gene: TRBV14; CDR3 DNA: TGTGCCAGCAGGCCCAGACAGGGGCGCGAGCAGTACTTC; CDR3 protein: CASRPRQGREQYF
J gene: TRBJ2-6; D gene: .; clone size: .; V gene: TRBV24-1; CDR3 DNA: TGTGCCACCAGTGTCACTGGGGCCAACGTCCTGACTTTC; CDR3 protein: CATSVTGANVLTF
J gene: TRBJ2-3; D gene: .; clone size: .; V gene: TRBV4-1; CDR3 DNA: TGCGCCAGCAGGAGGGGTCCCACAGATACGCAGTATTTT; CDR3 protein: CASRRGPTDTQYF
J gene: TRBJ2-7; D gene: TRBD2; clone size: few; V gene: TRBV6-5; CDR3 DNA: TGTGCCAGCAGTTACCGGCTAGCGGGAGCCCATGAGCAGTACTTC; CDR3 protein: CASSYRLAGAHEQYF
J gene: TRBJ2-5; D gene: TRBD2; clone size: few; V gene: TRBV4-1; CDR3 DNA: TGCGCCAGCAGCCAAGATATGGGACTAGCGGGACTTATACGCCAAGAGACCCAGTACTTC; CDR3 protein: CASSQDMGLAGLIRQETQYF
J gene: TRBJ2-1; D gene: TRBD2; clone size: .; V gene: TRBV6-4; CDR3 DNA: TGTGCCAGCAGTGACTCGAGTCGGGTGTGGACTAGCGGGACTGTTGAGCAGTTCTTC; CDR3 protein: CASSDSSRVWTSGTVEQFF
J gene: TRBJ2-2; D gene: TRBD2; clone size: once; V gene: TRBV15; CDR3 DNA: TGTGCCACCAGCAGAGCTGGACTAGCGGGAGTCTTGAACACCGGGGAGCTGTTTTTT; CDR3 protein: CATSRAGLAGVLNTGELFF
J gene: TRBJ2-5; D gene: TRBD2; clone size: .; V gene: TRBV24-1; CDR3 DNA: TGTGCCACCAGTGATGGCGGGAGAGAGACCCAGTACTTC; CDR3 protein: CATSDGGRETQYF
J gene: TRBJ2-1; D gene: TRBD2; clone size: .; V gene: TRBV24-1; CDR3 DNA: TGTGCCACCCGGGGCCCAGCGGGAGAGGAAGAGCAGTTCTTC; CDR3 protein: CATRGPAGEEEQFF
J gene: TRBJ1-5; D gene: .; clone size: .; V gene: TRBV11-2; CDR3 DNA: TGTGCCAGCAGCTTAGGCGGTAGACCAAATCAGCCCCAGCATTTT; CDR3 protein: CASSLGGRPNQPQHF
J gene: TRBJ1-4; D gene: .; clone size: .; V gene: TRBV28; CDR3 DNA: TGTGCCAGCAGTTTGTGGACGGTGGAAAAACTGTTTTTT; CDR3 protein: CASSLWTVEKLFF
J gene: TRBJ2-3; D gene: .; clone size: .; V gene: TRBV5-1; CDR3 DNA: TGCGCCAGCAGCTTGGCCGGGACAGATACGCAGTATTTT; CDR3 protein: CASSLAGTDTQYF
J gene: TRBJ2-1; D gene: .; clone size: .; V gene: TRBV18; CDR3 DNA: TGTGCCGCCACGGGGCAGGATAACAATGAGCAGTTCTTC; CDR3 protein: CAATGQDNNEQFF
J gene: TRBJ2-7; D gene: TRBD2; clone size: few; V gene: TRBV29-1; CDR3 DNA: TGCAGCGCCAGAGGGACTAGCGGTACCTACGAGCAGTACTTC; CDR3 protein: CSARGTSGTYEQYF
J gene: TRBJ1-3; D gene: .; clone size: .; V gene: TRBV9; CDR3 DNA: TGTGCCAGCAGCATCGGACAAGTCTCTGGAAACACCATATATTTT; CDR3 protein: CASSIGQVSGNTIYF
J gene: TRBJ2-7; D gene: .; clone size: .; V gene: TRBV21-1; CDR3 DNA: TGTGCCAGCACCAAGGGGGTAATGGGGACTAGCGGGGGATCCCCCGAGCAGTACTTC; CDR3 protein: CASTKGVMGTSGGSPEQYF
J gene: TRBJ2-3; D gene: .; clone size: once; V gene: TRBV18; CDR3 DNA: TGTGCCAGCTCAGCACCGGGGGATACGCAGTATTTT; CDR3 protein: CASSAPGDTQYF
J gene: TRBJ2-2; D gene: .; clone size: .; V gene: TRBV6-2/TRBV6-3; CDR3 DNA: TGTGCCAGCAGCCCGGGAACCCACCGGACCGGGGAGCTGTTTTTT; CDR3 protein: CASSPGTHRTGELFF
J gene: TRBJ2-7; D gene: TRBD1; clone size: .; V gene: TRBV5-1; CDR3 DNA: TGCGCCAGCAGCTTGGTACAGGGGCGCGACGAGCAGTACTTC; CDR3 protein: CASSLVQGRDEQYF
J gene: TRBJ2-7; D gene: TRBD2; clone size: .; V gene: TRBV15; CDR3 DNA: TGTGCCACCAGCAGAGTACGATGGGAGGGCCCCTCCGAGCAGTACTTC; CDR3 protein: CATSRVRWEGPSEQYF
J gene: TRBJ2-3; D gene: TRBD1; clone size: .; V gene: TRBV5-1; CDR3 DNA: TGCGCCAGCAGCTGGGGACAGGGCCAAAGCACAGATACGCAGTATTTT; CDR3 protein: CASSWGQGQSTDTQYF
J gene: TRBJ2-7; D gene: .; clone size: .; V gene: TRBV28; CDR3 DNA: TGTGCCAGCAGTTTATGGTCCAGCGGGTACGAGCAGTACTTC; CDR3 protein: CASSLWSSGYEQYF
J gene: TRBJ1-2; D gene: .; clone size: .; V gene: TRBV9; CDR3 DNA: TGTGCCAGCGACCTTCAAGGTGACAAGGCCTACACCTTC; CDR3 protein: CASDLQGDKAYTF
J gene: TRBJ1-5; D gene: .; clone size: few; V gene: TRBV7-2; CDR3 DNA: TGTGCCAGCAGCTTAGACGACAGACAGCCCCAGCATTTT; CDR3 protein: CASSLDDRQPQHF
J gene: TRBJ1-4; D gene: .; clone size: .; V gene: TRBV5-4; CDR3 DNA: TGTGCCAGCAGCTTCCAGGCGTCGGATGAAAAACTGTTTTTT; CDR3 protein: CASSFQASDEKLFF
J gene: TRBJ1-2; D gene: .; clone size: .; V gene: TRBV28; CDR3 DNA: TGTGCCAGCAGCCTTCTTAACTATGGCTACACCTTC; CDR3 protein: CASSLLNYGYTF
J gene: TRBJ2-4; D gene: .; clone size: .; V gene: TRBV4-3; CDR3 DNA: TGCGCCAGCAGCCTCCTGTTCATGGGGGGCGCGAAAAACATTCAGTACTTC; CDR3 protein: CASSLLFMGGAKNIQYF
J gene: TRBJ1-1; D gene: .; clone size: .; V gene: TRBV7-6; CDR3 DNA: TGTGCCAGCAGAGGAGGGGAGAACACTGAAGCTTTCTTT; CDR3 protein: CASRGGENTEAFF
J gene: TRBJ2-5; D gene: TRBD1; clone size: .; V gene: TRBV25-1; CDR3 DNA: TGTGCCAGCACCCCGACAGGGTTGACCCAGTACTTC; CDR3 protein: CASTPTGLTQYF
J gene: TRBJ1-2; D gene: .; clone size: once; V gene: TRBV30; CDR3 DNA: TGTGCCTGGAGTGTATGGGGGGCGGGTAAGAATGGCTACACCTTC; CDR3 protein: CAWSVWGAGKNGYTF
J gene: TRBJ2-1; D gene: .; clone size: .; V gene: TRBV7-6; CDR3 DNA: TGTGCCAGCAGCCTGGGGCTAGCCGCGACCAATGAGCAGTTCTTC; CDR3 protein: CASSLGLAATNEQFF
J gene: TRBJ2-7; D gene: .; clone size: .; V gene: TRBV4-2; CDR3 DNA: TGTGCCAGCAGCCACAACAGGGATCCTACCTACGAGCAGTACTTC; CDR3 protein: CASSHNRDPTYEQYF
J gene: TRBJ1-1; D gene: .; clone size: .; V gene: TRBV7-9; CDR3 DNA: TGTGCCCTCAGCTGGGCAAACACTGAAGCTTTCTTT; CDR3 protein: CALSWANTEAFF
J gene: TRBJ1-5; D gene: .; clone size: .; V gene: TRBV9; CDR3 DNA: TGTGCCAGCAGCCCCCCGCGCTGGGGCCTTTGTAATCAGCCCCAGCATTTT; CDR3 protein: CASSPPRWGLCNQPQHF
J gene: TRBJ1-1; D gene: .; clone size: .; V gene: TRBV7-3; CDR3 DNA: TGTGCCAGCAGCCCCGGGAGGAACACTGAAGCTTTCTTT; CDR3 protein: CASSPGRNTEAFF
J gene: TRBJ2-2; D gene: .; clone size: few; V gene: TRBV6-6; CDR3 DNA: TGTGCCAGCAGTTCCCGGGACGCCGGGGAGCTGTTTTTT; CDR3 protein: CASSSRDAGELFF
J gene: TRBJ2-7; D gene: .; clone size: .; V gene: TRBV15; CDR3 DNA: TGTGCCACCAGCAGAGCACCGGGGCAGGGCCACGAGCAGTACTTC; CDR3 protein: CATSRAPGQGHEQYF
J gene: TRBJ2-5; D gene: TRBD2; clone size: .; V gene: TRBV28; CDR3 DNA: TGTGCCAGCAGTTCAGGACTAGCGGGAGTGGGAGAGACCCAGTACTTC; CDR3 protein: CASSSGLAGVGETQYF
J gene: TRBJ1-2; D gene: .; clone size: .; V gene: TRBV9; CDR3 DNA: TGTGCCAGCAGCGTAGTGGGACCGCCGGAAGGCTACACCTTC; CDR3 protein: CASSVVGPPEGYTF
J gene: TRBJ1-4; D gene: .; clone size: .; V gene: TRBV28; CDR3 DNA: TGTGCCAGCAGTTTAACAGCGGTTGAAAAACTGTTTTTT; CDR3 protein: CASSLTAVEKLFF
J gene: TRBJ1-1; D gene: TRBD1; clone size: .; V gene: TRBV6-1; CDR3 DNA: TGTGCCAGCAGTGATCCGGGACAGGGGAACACTGAAGCTTTCTTT; CDR3 protein: CASSDPGQGNTEAFF
J gene: TRBJ2-2; D gene: TRBD2; clone size: .; V gene: TRBV23-1; CDR3 DNA: TGCGCCAGCAGTCATGGCGGGGGGAACACCGGGGAGCTGTTTTTT; CDR3 protein: CASSHGGGNTGELFF
J gene: TRBJ1-2; D gene: .; clone size: .; V gene: TRBV2; CDR3 DNA: TGTGCCATAACGACAGGTGGAGCTAACTATGGCTACACCTTC; CDR3 protein: CAITTGGANYGYTF
J gene: TRBJ1-1; D gene: TRBD1; clone size: .; V gene: TRBV25-1; CDR3 DNA: TGTGCCAGCAGTGAACCACAGGGGACTGAAGCTTTCTTT; CDR3 protein: CASSEPQGTEAFF
J gene: TRBJ2-3; D gene: .; clone size: .; V gene: TRBV9; CDR3 DNA: TGTGCCAGCAGGGGATCCACAGATACGCAGTATTTT; CDR3 protein: CASRGSTDTQYF
J gene: TRBJ2-7; D gene: TRBD2; clone size: .; V gene: TRBV5-1; CDR3 DNA: TGCGCCAGCAGCTTGGTCCCCGGGACTAGCGGGAGGCGGTACGAGCAGTACTTC; CDR3 protein: CASSLVPGTSGRRYEQYF
J gene: TRBJ1-5; D gene: TRBD1; clone size: .; V gene: TRBV19; CDR3 DNA: TGTGCCAGCCAGGGGATCAGGGGGCTAGGGAATCAGCCCCAGCATTTT; CDR3 protein: CASQGIRGLGNQPQHF
J gene: TRBJ1-2; D gene: TRBD1; clone size: few; V gene: TRBV30; CDR3 DNA: TGTGCCTGGAGTGTACAAAGGGGACAGGGGACCTACTATGGCTACACCTTC; CDR3 protein: CAWSVQRGQGTYYGYTF
J gene: TRBJ1-3; D gene: TRBD1; clone size: .; V gene: TRBV3-1/TRBV3-2; CDR3 DNA: TGTGCCAGCAGCCTAGGTACCCGGACAGGGCCCTCTGGAAACACCATATATTTT; CDR3 protein: CASSLGTRTGPSGNTIYF
J gene: TRBJ1-2; D gene: .; clone size: .; V gene: TRBV4-2; CDR3 DNA: TGTGCCAGCAGCCAAATTTCCGGAACGGGGGATTATGGCTACACCTTC; CDR3 protein: CASSQISGTGDYGYTF
J gene: TRBJ1-1; D gene: .; clone size: .; V gene: TRBV3-1/TRBV3-2; CDR3 DNA: TGTGCCAGCAGCCAAGGGGGCAGGGGAGCAGCTTTCTTT; CDR3 protein: CASSQGGRGAAFF